Detailed here is one TCR beta chain. This sample is part of a study of blood T cell repertoires in COVID-19. About the research overall: The samples span acute and convalescent COVID-19 from the United States, Italy and Spain. Sources were T cells, B-cell-depleted T cells, or PBMCs; the material itself was cDNA or gDNA.

Per the authors' pipeline: Reference gene primers were amplified, and this amplification served to estimate nucleated cell counts. Method: immunoSEQ multiplex PCR; TCRdb's copy keeps in-frame clones and lacks some. V, J and clone size are taken as reported in that table, and D and trimming were inferred from the DNA itself. The top ten hold roughly 0.4% of the sample, which has tens of thousands of clones, under 90% seen once. V was clipped by 4 bases and J by 4 bases, with 23 bases between them. The germline gives CDR1 SGHNT, CDR2 YYREEE (reference sequence). The CDR3 loop spans 17 amino acids. The chain carries TRBV5-4 and TRBJ1-2; D may be TRBD1 (6 bases). Sequenced sample: peripheral blood. The receptor was isolated from a human donor in a cohort sampled during active COVID-19. CDR3 sequence reads: CASSPMGQGMNFYGYTF. Written as DNA, the CDR3 is TGTGCCAGCAGCCCGATGGGGCAGGGGATGAACTTCTATGGCTACACCTTC.